This is a list of T cell receptor beta chains from one sample in a study of T cells in Graves' hyperthyroidism and ophthalmopathy. TCRdb independently ran MiXCR on the multiplex PCR reads; one entry per CDR3 protein. The sample carries around 400,000 distinct CDR3 sequences, about a sixth recorded once. The sample consisted of blood. The receptors come from a woman between 18 and 29 years old with Graves' hyperthyroidism that later progressed to Graves' ophthalmopathy. Both conserved end residues are part of each CDR3. Each record gives: clone size, V gene, D gene, J gene, CDR3 protein, CDR3 DNA. D genes are given only for firm matches. Some rows have no size entry. The others give once, few or many, or a class for an expanded clone.

>few|TRBV6-1|NA|TRBJ2-3
CASSGLTGPSTDTQYF
TGTGCCAGCAGTGGATTGACGGGACCTAGCACAGATACGCAGTATTTT
>many|TRBV6-1|NA|TRBJ2-2
CASHSMGFDTGELFF
TGTGCCAGCCACTCAATGGGGTTCGACACCGGGGAGCTGTTTTTT
>few|TRBV10-1|TRBD2|TRBJ2-1
CASSEGLAAYNEQFF
TGCGCCAGCAGTGAGGGTCTAGCGGCCTACAATGAGCAGTTCTTC
>few|TRBV4-1|NA|TRBJ2-1
CASSPKGIATSRFF
TGCGCCAGCAGCCCAAAAGGCATAGCGACGTCGCGGTTCTTC
>NA|TRBV2|TRBD2|TRBJ2-1
CASSGRTSGILALNEQFF
TGTGCCAGCAGTGGTCGGACTAGCGGGATTCTTGCGCTCAATGAGCAGTTCTTC
>few|TRBV3-1|TRBD2|TRBJ2-7
CASSPYLAGGSYEQYF
TGTGCCAGCAGCCCGTACCTAGCGGGGGGCTCCTACGAGCAGTACTTC
>many|TRBV5-8|NA|TRBJ2-7
CASSLVRRASYEQYF
TGTGCCAGCAGCTTGGTCCGTAGGGCCTCCTACGAGCAGTACTTC
>NA|TRBV11-2|NA|TRBJ2-7
CASSPVVASYEQYF
TGTGCCAGCAGCCCCGTGGTAGCCTCCTACGAGCAGTACTTC
>many|TRBV7-2|TRBD2|TRBJ2-2
CASSPSLAGVTGELFF
TGTGCCAGCAGCCCGAGCCTAGCGGGAGTAACCGGGGAGCTGTTTTTT
>many|TRBV18|TRBD1|TRBJ2-7
CASSPSGTGVYEQYF
TGTGCCAGCTCACCATCCGGGACAGGCGTGTACGAGCAGTACTTC
>many|TRBV28|NA|TRBJ2-7
CASSPEKTVFEQYF
TGTGCCAGCAGCCCCGAAAAGACCGTATTCGAGCAGTACTTC
>many|TRBV6-2/TRBV6-3|NA|TRBJ2-3
CASRELGRGDTQYF
TGTGCCAGCAGAGAACTTGGGCGGGGAGATACGCAGTATTTT
>many|TRBV7-2|NA|TRBJ2-7
CASSLKAEGYEQYF
TGTGCCAGCAGCTTAAAGGCGGAAGGCTACGAGCAGTACTTC
>many|TRBV12-3/TRBV12-4|NA|TRBJ2-3
CASSFISTDTQYF
TGTGCCAGCAGCTTTATTTCCACAGATACGCAGTATTTT
>many|TRBV7-2|TRBD2|TRBJ2-7
CASSLAGLAGGSYEQYF
TGTGCCAGCAGCTTAGCGGGACTAGCGGGAGGTTCCTACGAGCAGTACTTC
>NA|TRBV6-2/TRBV6-3|NA|TRBJ1-3
CASGWDGDSGNTIYF
TGTGCCAGCGGATGGGACGGCGATTCAGGAAACACCATATATTTT
>few|TRBV12-3/TRBV12-4|TRBD1|TRBJ2-1
CATRGTGRNEQFF
TGTGCCACCAGGGGGACAGGGCGCAATGAGCAGTTCTTC
>few|TRBV24-1|TRBD1|TRBJ2-2
CATSATGVTNTGELFF
TGTGCCACCAGTGCCACAGGGGTTACGAACACCGGGGAGCTGTTTTTT
>NA|TRBV9|TRBD2|TRBJ2-2
CASKSSGRSRELFF
TGTGCCAGCAAGTCTAGCGGGAGGTCGCGCGAGCTGTTTTTT
>many|TRBV7-9|NA|TRBJ1-1
CASSLEGQGLNTEAFF
TGTGCCAGCAGCTTAGAGGGACAAGGTTTGAACACTGAAGCTTTCTTT
>many|TRBV28|NA|TRBJ2-1
CASSTTDRYNEQFF
TGTGCCAGCAGTACCACTGACAGGTACAATGAGCAGTTCTTC
>many|TRBV20-1|TRBD2|TRBJ2-5
CSARGLAGKQETQYF
TGCAGTGCTAGGGGACTAGCGGGAAAGCAGGAGACCCAGTACTTC
>many|TRBV11-2|NA|TRBJ2-3
CASSPPQGANTDTQYF
TGTGCCAGCAGCCCACCCCAAGGGGCCAACACAGATACGCAGTATTTT
>NA|TRBV11-2|TRBD1|TRBJ1-1
CASNDRGWNTEAFF
TGTGCCAGCAACGACAGGGGGTGGAACACTGAAGCTTTCTTT
>NA|TRBV7-9|NA|TRBJ1-1
CASSSRGGVGTEAFF
TGTGCCAGCAGCTCGAGGGGGGGGGTTGGCACTGAAGCTTTCTTT
>NA|TRBV7-2|NA|TRBJ1-6
CASSQGPRTDNSPLHF
TGTGCCAGCAGCCAAGGACCTCGAACAGATAATTCACCCCTCCACTTT
>NA|TRBV4-3|TRBD1|TRBJ2-5
CASSQSPGTGGQTQYF
TGCGCCAGCAGCCAATCACCCGGGACAGGGGGTCAGACCCAGTACTTC
>NA|TRBV5-1|TRBD2|TRBJ2-5
CASSMVAGAKETQYF
TGCGCCAGCAGCATGGTAGCGGGAGCGAAGGAGACCCAGTACTTC
>NA|TRBV7-9|NA|TRBJ2-7
CASTPISKYEQYF
TGTGCCAGCACCCCGATTAGTAAGTACGAGCAGTACTTC
>many|TRBV12-5|TRBD1|TRBJ1-1
CASVPATGGLATEAFF
TGTGCTAGTGTGCCCGCGACAGGGGGCCTTGCCACTGAAGCTTTCTTT
>many|TRBV6-1|TRBD1|TRBJ2-7
CASSIPTGPPYEQYF
TGTGCCAGCAGTATTCCGACAGGGCCTCCCTACGAGCAGTACTTC
>many|TRBV9|NA|TRBJ2-7
CASSVGPMGSGSYEQYF
TGTGCCAGCAGCGTAGGCCCCATGGGTTCTGGGTCCTACGAGCAGTACTTC
>many|TRBV6-1|NA|TRBJ1-4
CASSSSGTPTNEKLFF
TGTGCCAGCAGTTCCTCCGGGACACCAACTAATGAAAAACTGTTTTTT
>NA|TRBV7-8|NA|TRBJ2-7
CASSPSIREEWYEQYF
TGTGCCAGCAGCCCGAGCATTAGGGAGGAATGGTACGAGCAGTACTTC
>few|TRBV7-9|TRBD1|TRBJ1-2
CASSLGTGGEVGYTF
TGTGCCAGCAGCTTAGGGACAGGGGGCGAGGTTGGCTACACCTTC
>many|TRBV10-3|NA|TRBJ2-5
CAISGRSSRETQYF
TGTGCCATCAGTGGGAGGTCCTCAAGGGAGACCCAGTACTTC
>many|TRBV7-8|TRBD2|TRBJ2-3
CASRPRLAGRDTQYF
TGTGCCAGCCGCCCTAGACTAGCGGGGAGAGATACGCAGTATTTT
>few|TRBV7-9|NA|TRBJ1-6
CASSLNHSPLHF
TGTGCCAGCAGCCTGAACCATTCACCCCTCCACTTT
>many|TRBV7-2|TRBD2|TRBJ2-3
CASSLRLGGGTDTQYF
TGTGCCAGCAGCCTTAGATTGGGAGGGGGCACAGATACGCAGTATTTT
>NA|TRBV27|TRBD1|TRBJ1-2
CASSPGTGLGYTF
TGTGCCAGCAGTCCCGGGACAGGGCTTGGCTACACCTTC
>many|TRBV7-2|NA|TRBJ1-1
CASSLGGVSTEAFF
TGTGCCAGCAGCTTGGGTGGCGTTAGCACTGAAGCTTTCTTT
>NA|TRBV20-1|TRBD1|TRBJ1-2
CSATKDRGSYGYTF
TGCAGTGCCACAAAGGACAGGGGAAGTTACGGCTACACCTTC